This T cell receptor (beta chain) was captured in a study of blood T cell repertoires in COVID-19. At the level of the study: T cells, B-cell-depleted T cells, or PBMCs supplied cDNA or gDNA.

How the authors handled the data: Reference gene primer amplification in the assay estimated nucleated cell counts. The data were produced by immunoSEQ multiplex PCR, yet TCRdb's version contains in-frame clones alone and is incomplete. The DNA was the basis for D and trimming; V, J and clone size are from that table. The table lists roughly 150,000 clones, roughly 88% of them singletons. Followed longitudinally, the Seattle patients had been enrolled during active infection. The trim removed 4 bases at V and 1 base at J, leaving 4 bases unmatched. The CDR3 loop spans 16 amino acids. Looked up from germline, CDR1 is MDHEN and CDR2 is SYDVKM.

The sample was peripheral blood. The clonotype was recovered from a man aged 18-30 years with COVID-19, enrolled during active disease. The rearrangement links TRBV28 to TRBJ2-2; 9 bases agree with TRBD1. CDR3 nucleotide sequence: TGTGCCAGCAGTTCCCGGACAGGGGTGAACACCGGGGAGCTGTTTTTT. It encodes CASSSRTGVNTGELFF.